Below, one T cell receptor beta chain is given with its context. The repertoire was sequenced with immunoSEQ multiplex PCR; TCRdb's copy has only in-frame clones and lacks some. This table holds tens of thousands of clones, around nine tenths found once. The data are from a study of blood T cell repertoires in COVID-19. Study-level information: Samples representing acute and convalescent COVID-19 were sourced from the United States, Italy and Spain.

Material for sequencing was peripheral blood. The receptor was derived from a man aged 50-59 years with acute or convalescent COVID-19.

The CDR3 spells CASSANRVANYGYTF. In DNA, the CDR3 is TGTGCCAGCAGCGCCAACAGGGTGGCTAACTATGGCTACACCTTC. The chain uses TRBV11-2 and TRBJ1-2; possible D gene TRBD1, 6 bases. The V end lost 5 bases, the J end lost 0 bases, and 13 bases lay between the germline ends. The CDR3 has 15 residues. Germline V gene lookup returns CDR1 SGHAT and CDR2 FQNNGV.